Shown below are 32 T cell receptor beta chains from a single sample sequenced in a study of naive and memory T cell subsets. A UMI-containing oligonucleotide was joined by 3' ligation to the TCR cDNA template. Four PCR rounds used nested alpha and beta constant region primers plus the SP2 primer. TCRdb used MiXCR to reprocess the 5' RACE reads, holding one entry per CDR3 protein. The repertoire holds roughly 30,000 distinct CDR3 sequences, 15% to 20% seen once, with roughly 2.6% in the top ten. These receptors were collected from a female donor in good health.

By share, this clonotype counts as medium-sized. The CDR3 DNA is TGTGCCAGCAGTTTACCTCAGGGGGCCGGTGAGCAGTTCTTC. Amino acids: CASSLPQGAGEQFF. This chain links TRBV27 with TRBJ2-1; 8 positions match TRBD1. CDR1 is MNHEY, CDR2 SMNVEV, per germline (reference sequence). The length of the CDR3 is 14 residues. Unmatched junction bases numbered 6, after V lost 2 bases and J lost 9 bases.

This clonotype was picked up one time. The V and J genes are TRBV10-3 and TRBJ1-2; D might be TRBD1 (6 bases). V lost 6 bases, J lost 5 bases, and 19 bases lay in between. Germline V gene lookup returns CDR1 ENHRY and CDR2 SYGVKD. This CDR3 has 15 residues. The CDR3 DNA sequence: TGTGCCATCAGGCTAACAGGGAGAGAAGCGTATGGCTACACCTTC. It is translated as CAIRLTGREAYGYTF.

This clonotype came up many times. The CDR3 region has the DNA TGCAGTGCTGGTAGACAAAATAGCAATCAGCCCCAGCATTTT. Translation gives CSAGRQNSNQPQHF. The V and J genes are TRBV20-1 and TRBJ1-5; D gene uncertain. V was pared by 5 bases and J by 0 bases, with 11 bases between. Germline assignment: CDR1 DFQATT and CDR2 SNEGSKA (reference sequence). This CDR3 comprises 14 residues.

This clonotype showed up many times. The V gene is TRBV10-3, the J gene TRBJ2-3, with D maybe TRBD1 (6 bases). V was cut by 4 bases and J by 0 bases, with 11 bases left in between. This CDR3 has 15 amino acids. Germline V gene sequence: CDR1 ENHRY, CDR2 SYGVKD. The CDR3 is CAISVGTQSTDTQYF. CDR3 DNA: TGTGCCATCAGTGTAGGGACACAAAGCACAGATACGCAGTATTTT.

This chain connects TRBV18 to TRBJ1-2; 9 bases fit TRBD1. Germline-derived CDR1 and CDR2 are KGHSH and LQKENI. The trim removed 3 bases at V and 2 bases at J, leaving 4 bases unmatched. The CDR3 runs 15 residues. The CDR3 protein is CASSPKGQGNYGYTF. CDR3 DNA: TGTGCCAGCTCACCGAAGGGACAGGGAAACTATGGCTACACCTTC.

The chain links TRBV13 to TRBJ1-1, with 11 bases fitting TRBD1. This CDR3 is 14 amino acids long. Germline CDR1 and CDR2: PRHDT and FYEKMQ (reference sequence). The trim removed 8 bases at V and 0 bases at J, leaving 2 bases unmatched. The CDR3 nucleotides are TGTGCCAGCCGGACAGGGGGCTTGAACACTGAAGCTTTCTTT. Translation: CASRTGGLNTEAFF.

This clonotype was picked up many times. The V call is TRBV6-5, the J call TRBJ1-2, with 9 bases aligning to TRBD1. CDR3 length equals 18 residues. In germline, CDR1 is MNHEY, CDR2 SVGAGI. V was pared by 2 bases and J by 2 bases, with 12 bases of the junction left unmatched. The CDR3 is CASSYIWSGQGANYGYTF. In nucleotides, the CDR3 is TGTGCCAGCAGTTACATATGGTCGGGACAGGGTGCCAACTATGGCTACACCTTC.

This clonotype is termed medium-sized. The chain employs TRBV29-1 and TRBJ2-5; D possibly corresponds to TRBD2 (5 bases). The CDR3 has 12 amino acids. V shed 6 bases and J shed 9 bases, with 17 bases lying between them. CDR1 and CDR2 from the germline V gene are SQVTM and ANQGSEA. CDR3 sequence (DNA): TGCAGCGTCAATTGGTCCCAAGCGGCCCAGTACTTC. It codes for CSVNWSQAAQYF.

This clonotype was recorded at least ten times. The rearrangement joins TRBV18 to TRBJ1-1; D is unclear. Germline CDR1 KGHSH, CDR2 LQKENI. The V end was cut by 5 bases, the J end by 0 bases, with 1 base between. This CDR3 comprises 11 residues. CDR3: CASSMNTEAFF. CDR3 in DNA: TGTGCCAGCTCAATGAACACTGAAGCTTTCTTT.

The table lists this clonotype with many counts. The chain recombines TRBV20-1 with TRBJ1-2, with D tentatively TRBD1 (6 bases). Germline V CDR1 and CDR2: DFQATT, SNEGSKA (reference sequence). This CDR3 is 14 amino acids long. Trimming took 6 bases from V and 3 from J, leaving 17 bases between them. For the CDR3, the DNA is TGCAGTGCAACTATACAGGGCCGGGACTATGGCTACACCTTC. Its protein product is CSATIQGRDYGYTF.

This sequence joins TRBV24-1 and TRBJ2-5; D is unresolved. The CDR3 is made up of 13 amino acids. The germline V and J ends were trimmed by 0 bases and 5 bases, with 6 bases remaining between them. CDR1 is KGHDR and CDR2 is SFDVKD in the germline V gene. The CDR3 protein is CATSDLTGETQYF. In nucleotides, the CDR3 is TGTGCCACCAGTGATTTGACCGGGGAGACCCAGTACTTC.

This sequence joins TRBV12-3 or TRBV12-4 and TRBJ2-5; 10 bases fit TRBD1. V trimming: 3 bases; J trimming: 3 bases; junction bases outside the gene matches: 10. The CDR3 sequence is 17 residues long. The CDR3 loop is CASSFVLAGQGEETQYF. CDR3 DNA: TGTGCCAGCAGTTTTGTGCTAGCAGGACAGGGGGAAGAGACCCAGTACTTC.

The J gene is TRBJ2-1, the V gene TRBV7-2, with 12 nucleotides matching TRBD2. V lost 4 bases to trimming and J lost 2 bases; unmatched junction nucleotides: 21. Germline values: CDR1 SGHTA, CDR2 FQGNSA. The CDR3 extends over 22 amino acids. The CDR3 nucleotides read TGTGCCAGCAGCTCCCCAACAAAGACTAGCGGGGGATATCGATTCCCCTACAATGAGCAGTTCTTC. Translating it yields CASSSPTKTSGGYRFPYNEQFF.

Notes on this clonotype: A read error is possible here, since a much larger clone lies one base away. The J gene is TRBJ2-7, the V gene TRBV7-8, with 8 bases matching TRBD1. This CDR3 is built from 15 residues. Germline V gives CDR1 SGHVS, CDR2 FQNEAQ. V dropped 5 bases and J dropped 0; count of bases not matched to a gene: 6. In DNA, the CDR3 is TGTGCCAGCAGCCTGACAGGGGCTCGCTCCTACGAGCAGTACTTC. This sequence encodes CASSLTGARSYEQYF.

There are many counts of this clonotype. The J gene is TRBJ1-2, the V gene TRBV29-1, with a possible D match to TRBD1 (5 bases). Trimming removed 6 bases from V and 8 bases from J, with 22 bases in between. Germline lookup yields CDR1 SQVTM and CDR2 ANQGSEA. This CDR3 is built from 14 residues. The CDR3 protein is CSVDAGTSGGGYTF. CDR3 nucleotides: TGCAGCGTGGATGCGGGGACGTCTGGCGGCGGCTACACCTTC.

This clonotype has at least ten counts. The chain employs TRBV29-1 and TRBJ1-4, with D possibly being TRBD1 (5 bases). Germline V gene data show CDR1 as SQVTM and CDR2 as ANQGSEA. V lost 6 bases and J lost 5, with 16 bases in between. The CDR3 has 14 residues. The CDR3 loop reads CSVGAGRSNEKLFF. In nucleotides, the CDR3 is TGCAGCGTCGGCGCGGGGCGGAGCAATGAAAAACTGTTTTTT.

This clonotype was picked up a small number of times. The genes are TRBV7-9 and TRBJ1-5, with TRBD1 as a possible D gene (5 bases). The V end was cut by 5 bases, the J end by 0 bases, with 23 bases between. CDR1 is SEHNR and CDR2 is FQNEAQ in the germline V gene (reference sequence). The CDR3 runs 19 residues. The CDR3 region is CASSKQDGTTQDSNQPQHF. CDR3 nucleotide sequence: TGTGCCAGCAGCAAACAGGACGGCACGACCCAAGATAGCAATCAGCCCCAGCATTTT.

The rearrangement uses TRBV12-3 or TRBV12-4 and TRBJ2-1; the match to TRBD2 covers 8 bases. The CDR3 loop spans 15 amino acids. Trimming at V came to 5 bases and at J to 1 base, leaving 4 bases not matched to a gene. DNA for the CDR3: TGTGCCAGCAGTCCAAAGCGGGGGTCCTACAATGAGCAGTTCTTC. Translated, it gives CASSPKRGSYNEQFF.

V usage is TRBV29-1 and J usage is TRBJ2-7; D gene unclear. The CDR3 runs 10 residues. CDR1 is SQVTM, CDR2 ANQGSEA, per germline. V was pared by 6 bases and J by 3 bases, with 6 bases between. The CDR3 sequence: CSVADYEQYF. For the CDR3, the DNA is TGCAGCGTCGCTGACTACGAGCAGTACTTC.

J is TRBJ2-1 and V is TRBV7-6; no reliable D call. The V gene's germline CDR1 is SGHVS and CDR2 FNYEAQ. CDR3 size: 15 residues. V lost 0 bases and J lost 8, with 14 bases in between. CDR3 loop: CASSLALAWVDEQFF. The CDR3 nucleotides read TGTGCCAGCAGCTTAGCGCTCGCGTGGGTCGATGAGCAGTTCTTC.

The DNA of the CDR3 is TGCGCCAGCAGCTACGGACAGCCCGTTAACGAGCAGTACTTC. It specifies CASSYGQPVNEQYF. The V gene is TRBV5-1, the J gene TRBJ2-7, with a weak D call TRBD1 (6 bases). V lost 3 bases and J lost 5, with 15 bases in between. Germline lookup yields CDR1 SGHRS and CDR2 YFSETQ. The CDR3 has 14 residues.

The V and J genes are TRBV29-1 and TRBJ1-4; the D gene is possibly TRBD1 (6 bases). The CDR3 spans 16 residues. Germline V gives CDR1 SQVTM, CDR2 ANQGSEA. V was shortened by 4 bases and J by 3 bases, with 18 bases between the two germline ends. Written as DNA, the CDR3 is TGCAGCGTTGGACTGGTGCCGGGGGCTGCTAATGAAAAACTGTTTTTT. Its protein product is CSVGLVPGAANEKLFF.

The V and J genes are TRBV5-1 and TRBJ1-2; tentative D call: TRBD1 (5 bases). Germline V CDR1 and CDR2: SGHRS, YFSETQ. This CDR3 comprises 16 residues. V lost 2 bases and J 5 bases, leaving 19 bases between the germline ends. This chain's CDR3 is CASSFGQGWADYGYTF. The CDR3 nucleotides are TGCGCCAGCAGCTTCGGCCAGGGATGGGCGGATTATGGCTACACCTTC. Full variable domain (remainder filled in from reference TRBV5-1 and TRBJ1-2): KAGVTQTPRYLIKTRGQQVTLSCSPISGHRSVSWYQQTPGQGLQFLFEYFSETQRNKGNFPGRFSGRQFSNSRSEMNVSTLELGDSALYLCASSFGQGWADYGYTFGSGTRLTVV.

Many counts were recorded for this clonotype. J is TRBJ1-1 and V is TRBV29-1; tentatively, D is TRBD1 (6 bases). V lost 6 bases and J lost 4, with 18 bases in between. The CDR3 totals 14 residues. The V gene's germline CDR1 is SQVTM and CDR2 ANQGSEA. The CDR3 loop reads CSVSIGGGGTEAFF. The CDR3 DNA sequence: TGCAGCGTGTCGATCGGGGGCGGTGGCACTGAAGCTTTCTTT.

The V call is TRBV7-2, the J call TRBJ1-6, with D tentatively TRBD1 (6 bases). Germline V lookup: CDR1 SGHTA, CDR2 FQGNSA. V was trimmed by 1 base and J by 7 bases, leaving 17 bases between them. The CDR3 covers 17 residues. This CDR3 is CASSLVSSTGTNSPLHF. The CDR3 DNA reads TGTGCCAGCAGCTTAGTATCCTCCACAGGGACAAATTCACCCCTCCACTTT.

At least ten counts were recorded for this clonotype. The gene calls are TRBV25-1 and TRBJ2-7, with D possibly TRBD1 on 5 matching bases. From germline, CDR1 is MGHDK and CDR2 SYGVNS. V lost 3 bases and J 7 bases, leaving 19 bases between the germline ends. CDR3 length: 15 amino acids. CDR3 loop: CASSDHYEVAGEQYF. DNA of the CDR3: TGTGCCAGCAGTGATCATTACGAGGTAGCAGGGGAGCAGTACTTC.

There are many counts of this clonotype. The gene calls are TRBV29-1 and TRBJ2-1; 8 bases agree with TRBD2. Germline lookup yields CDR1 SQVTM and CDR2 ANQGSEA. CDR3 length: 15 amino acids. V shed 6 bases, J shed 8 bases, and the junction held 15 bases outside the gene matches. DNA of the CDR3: TGCAGCGTCACCCCTCGTGGTAGCGGGGACGATGAGCAGTTCTTC. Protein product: CSVTPRGSGDDEQFF.

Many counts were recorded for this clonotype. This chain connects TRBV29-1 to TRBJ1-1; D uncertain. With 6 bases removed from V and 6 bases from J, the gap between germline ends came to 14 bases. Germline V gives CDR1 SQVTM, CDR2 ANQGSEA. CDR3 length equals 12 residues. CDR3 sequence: CSVTERLAEAFF. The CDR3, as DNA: TGCAGCGTGACGGAACGATTGGCTGAAGCTTTCTTT.

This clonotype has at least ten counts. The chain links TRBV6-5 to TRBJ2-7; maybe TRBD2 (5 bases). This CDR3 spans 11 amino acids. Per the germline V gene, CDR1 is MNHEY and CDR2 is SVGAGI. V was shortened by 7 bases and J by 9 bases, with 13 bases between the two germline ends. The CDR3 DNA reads TGTGCCAGCACCGACCGGGGTGCGCAGTACTTC. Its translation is CASTDRGAQYF.

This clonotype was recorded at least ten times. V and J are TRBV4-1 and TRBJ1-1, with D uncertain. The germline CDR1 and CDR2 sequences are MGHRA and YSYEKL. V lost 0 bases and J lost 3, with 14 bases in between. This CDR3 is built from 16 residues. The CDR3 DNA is TGCGCCAGCAGCCAAGATGGCAGGAGCCACCACACTGAAGCTTTCTTT. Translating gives CASSQDGRSHHTEAFF.

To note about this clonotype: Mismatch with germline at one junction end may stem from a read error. The CDR3 here is CSVVGGARDGGARDYGDTF. The CDR3 DNA reads as TGCAGCGTTGTGGGGGGAGCCAGGGATGGAGGGGCGCGGGACTATGGCGACACCTTC. This sequence joins TRBV29-1 and TRBJ1-2, with D perhaps matching TRBD1 (5 bases). Germline CDR1 reads SQVTM; CDR2 reads ANQGSEA. CDR3 length: 19 residues.

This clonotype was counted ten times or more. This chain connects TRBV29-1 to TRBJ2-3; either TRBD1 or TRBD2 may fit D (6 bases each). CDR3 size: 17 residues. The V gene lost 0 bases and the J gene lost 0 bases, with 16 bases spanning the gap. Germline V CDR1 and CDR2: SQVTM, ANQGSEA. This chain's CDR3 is CSVEDGGQRGSTDTQYF. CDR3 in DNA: TGCAGCGTTGAAGATGGAGGGCAGAGGGGGAGCACAGATACGCAGTATTTT.